This entry lists 14 T cell receptor beta chains sequenced from one sample in a study of blood T cell repertoires in COVID-19. Using immunoSEQ multiplex PCR, the repertoire was profiled, and TCRdb retains in-frame clones only, with some absent. The table has about 220,000 clones, approximately 83% seen once; the top ten hold over 2.5%. Material for sequencing was peripheral blood. The receptors derive from a woman in her 30s who had recovered from COVID-19.

The rearrangement links TRBV18 to TRBJ1-5; 9 bases are shared with TRBD1. This CDR3 is built from 16 residues. J gave up 7 bases and V 7 bases, and 14 bases lay outside the gene matches. CDR1 and CDR2 (germline): KGHSH, LQKENI. The CDR3 DNA is TGTGCCAGCTTATTCACCGGGACAGGGATCGTGCAGCCCCAGCATTTT. Translation gives CASLFTGTGIVQPQHF.

The V and J genes are TRBV29-1 and TRBJ1-1, with D uncertain. The CDR3 sequence is 11 residues long. Germline loops: CDR1 SQVTM, CDR2 ANQGSEA. Trimming stripped 2 bases from V and 1 base from J, with 2 bases between. CDR3 sequence: CSVEQNTEAFF. CDR3 sequence (DNA): TGCAGCGTTGAACAGAACACTGAAGCTTTCTTT. The complete variable domain, with remaining parts taken from reference TRBV29-1 and TRBJ1-1, reads SAVISQKPSRDICQRGTSLTIQCQVDSQVTMMFWYRQQPGQSLTLIATANQGSEATYESGFVIDKFPISRPNLTFSTLTVSNMSPEDSSIYLCSVEQNTEAFFGQGTRLTVV.

The chain joins TRBV3-1 (or the pseudogene TRBV3-2) to TRBJ1-5, with D maybe TRBD1 (5 bases). Germline V gives CDR1 LGHDT, CDR2 YNNKEL (reference sequence). The CDR3 has 13 amino acids. V shed 2 bases and J shed 7 bases, with 9 bases lying between them. The CDR3 sequence: CASSQLGRQPQHF. DNA for the CDR3: TGTGCCAGCAGCCAACTGGGGCGGCAGCCCCAGCATTTT.

This chain links TRBV5-1 with TRBJ2-2; 7 nucleotides agree with TRBD2. CDR1 and CDR2 (germline): SGHRS, YFSETQ. J was trimmed by 1 base and V by 1 base; bases with no gene match: 7. This CDR3 contains 17 residues. The CDR3, as DNA: TGCGCCAGCAGCTTGAAACCTAGCGGCATGAACACCGGGGAGCTGTTTTTT. It encodes CASSLKPSGMNTGELFF. The full variable domain, with the rest looked up from reference TRBV5-1 and TRBJ2-2, is KAGVTQTPRYLIKTRGQQVTLSCSPISGHRSVSWYQQTPGQGLQFLFEYFSETQRNKGNFPGRFSGRQFSNSRSEMNVSTLELGDSALYLCASSLKPSGMNTGELFFGEGSRLTVL.

This CDR3 is CASLYRTGRHEQYF. In DNA, the CDR3 is TGCGCCAGCCTATATCGTACAGGTAGACACGAGCAGTACTTC. This chain connects TRBV5-1 to TRBJ2-7; perhaps TRBD1 as D (5 bases). The CDR3 extends over 14 amino acids. Between the trimmed V and J ends, which lost 7 bases and 5 bases, there was a span of 19 bases. Germline V gives CDR1 SGHRS, CDR2 YFSETQ.

The chain employs TRBV15 and TRBJ1-1; 8 bases are shared with TRBD1. Germline V gene data show CDR1 as LNHNV and CDR2 as YYDKDF (reference sequence). V was pared by 3 bases and J by 7 bases, with 4 bases of the junction left unmatched. The CDR3 is made up of 13 amino acids. For the CDR3, the DNA is TGTGCCACCAGCAGTGACAGGGGCTTTGAAGCTTTCTTT. Translating gives CATSSDRGFEAFF.

A single count supports this clone. The chain joins TRBV29-1 to TRBJ2-7, with 11 nucleotides matching TRBD1. CDR3 length: 14 amino acids. The junction had 4 bases not matched to a gene; V was cut back by 5 bases and J by 1 base. Germline values: CDR1 SQVTM, CDR2 ANQGSEA. This CDR3 reads CSVRTGGRSYEQYF. The CDR3 nucleotides are TGCAGCGTTCGGACAGGGGGCAGGTCCTACGAGCAGTACTTC.

The chain joins TRBV9 to TRBJ2-7, with TRBD1 matching over 10 bases. Unmatched junction bases numbered 11, after V lost 4 bases and J lost 4 bases. CDR1 and CDR2 from the germline V gene are SGDLS and YYNGEE. The CDR3 length is 16 residues. CDR3 bases: TGTGCCAGCAGCATCGGTACCGGGACAGGGGTGTACGAGCAGTACTTC. Translation gives CASSIGTGTGVYEQYF.

This chain connects TRBV6-4 to TRBJ2-1; D not certain. The CDR3 is 13 amino acids. Between the trimmed V and J ends, which lost 2 bases and 5 bases, there was a span of 7 bases. Germline V gene lookup returns CDR1 MRHNA and CDR2 SNTAGT. The CDR3 sequence is CASSDPFNNEQFF. Here the CDR3 DNA reads TGTGCCAGCAGTGACCCCTTTAACAATGAGCAGTTCTTC.

In this sample, this clone turned up once. A much larger clone lies a single base off, so this may be a read error. The same CDR3 can be traced to other DNA sequences in this sample. The chain is built from TRBV28 and TRBJ2-5; D is unclear. V was trimmed by 6 bases and J by 2 bases, leaving 4 bases between them. This CDR3 is built from 11 residues. Germline-derived CDR1 and CDR2 are MDHEN and SYDVKM. The CDR3 region has the DNA TGTGCCAGCAGCCCTCAAGAGACCCAGTACTTC. Translating gives CASSPQETQYF.

The V call is TRBV18, the J call TRBJ2-3; 7 bases map to TRBD1. J was trimmed by 4 bases and V by 2 bases; bases with no gene match: 6. The CDR3 consists of 15 residues. Germline values: CDR1 KGHSH, CDR2 LQKENI. The CDR3 DNA sequence: TGTGCCAGCTCACCAGAGACAGGGTATTCAGATACGCAGTATTTT. It encodes CASSPETGYSDTQYF. Complete variable domain (other parts from reference TRBV18 and TRBJ2-3): NAGVMQNPRHLVRRRGQEARLRCSPMKGHSHVYWYRQLPEEGLKFMVYLQKENIIDESGMPKERFSAEFPKEGPSILRIQQVVRGDSAAYFCASSPETGYSDTQYFGPGTRLTVL.

The J gene is TRBJ1-6, the V gene TRBV21-1; the table calls TRBD1, which could not be checked here. TRBV21-1 is termed a pseudogene. This CDR3 has 15 residues. As DNA, the CDR3 is TGTGCCAGCAGCAGATCCGGGACAGTAAACTCACCCCTCCACTTT. Residues: CASSRSGTVNSPLHF.

Only one count was recorded for this clone. The chain joins TRBV28 to TRBJ1-2; 8 positions agree with TRBD1. The CDR3 covers 13 residues. The germline V gene has CDR1 MDHEN and CDR2 SYDVKM. V lost 2 bases, J lost 7 bases, and 3 bases stayed unmatched. CDR3 loop: CASSLPRGLGYTF. The CDR3 DNA reads TGTGCCAGCAGTTTACCCAGGGGGCTTGGCTACACCTTC.

This chain connects TRBV30 to TRBJ2-5, with D maybe TRBD2 (5 bases). Germline V gene sequence: CDR1 GTSNPN, CDR2 SVGIG (reference sequence). V lost 2 bases and J lost 1, with 20 bases in between. The CDR3 extends over 17 amino acids. The CDR3, as DNA: TGTGCCTGGAGTTCCTTACTCGGGGTCCTCACCCAAGAGACCCAGTACTTC. Protein product: CAWSSLLGVLTQETQYF.